This entry is about one T cell receptor beta chain. The antigen is undetermined. The entry originates in a study of graft-versus-host responses after intestinal transplantation. Study context: Grafts were multivisceral, liver-intestinal, or isolated intestinal. Overall study results and limits: The highest levels of circulating GvH clones went along with early declines in HvG clones after transplant.

TCRdb's copy holds only in-frame clones and misses some; the assay was immunoSEQ multiplex PCR. Of about 100,000 clones listed, more than 85% are singletons. The ends were cut back, 0 bases at V and 8 bases at J, with 13 bases in the middle. The CDR3 covers 14 residues. Germline V lookup: CDR1 MNHEY, CDR2 SVGAGI. The chain links TRBV6-5 to TRBJ2-5; D possibly uses TRBD1 or TRBD2 (5 bases each). The TCR was taken from a human donor who received an intestinal transplant. The material was unstimulated CD4+ T cells sorted from spleen or lymph node cells, obtained before intestinal transplant. CDR3 loop: CASSYSAGRGTQYF. For the CDR3, the DNA is TGTGCCAGCAGTTACTCGGCGGGCCGGGGCACCCAGTACTTC.